This T cell receptor beta chain was observed in a study of blood T cell repertoires in COVID-19. Study-level background: Nucleic acid was either cDNA or gDNA, and it came from T cells, B-cell-depleted T cells, or PBMCs.

Per the authors' pipeline: Estimation of nucleated cell counts relied on the amplification of reference gene primers. Produced via immunoSEQ multiplex PCR; TCRdb's table is partial and in-frame only. V, J and clone size were drawn from that table, and D and trimming were deduced from the DNA. This sample yields around 370,000 clones, of which around nine tenths are seen a single time; roughly 6.6% belongs to the top ten. CDR1 SQVTM and CDR2 ANQGSEA come from the germline V gene. CDR3 length equals 13 residues. Trimming cost V 3 bases and J 4 bases, with 12 bases left between them. During active infection, Seattle patients enrolled and were then monitored through disease.

This sequence originates from a woman aged 70 to 79 with COVID-19, enrolled during active disease. Sequences were obtained from peripheral blood. The chain recombines TRBV29-1 with TRBJ1-1; perhaps TRBD1 as D (5 bases). The CDR3 reads CSVEAQGATEAFF. CDR3 nucleotides: TGCAGCGTTGAGGCTCAGGGTGCCACTGAAGCTTTCTTT. Combining the CDR3 with reference TRBV29-1 and TRBJ1-1 gives the whole variable domain SAVISQKPSRDICQRGTSLTIQCQVDSQVTMMFWYRQQPGQSLTLIATANQGSEATYESGFVIDKFPISRPNLTFSTLTVSNMSPEDSSIYLCSVEAQGATEAFFGQGTRLTVV.